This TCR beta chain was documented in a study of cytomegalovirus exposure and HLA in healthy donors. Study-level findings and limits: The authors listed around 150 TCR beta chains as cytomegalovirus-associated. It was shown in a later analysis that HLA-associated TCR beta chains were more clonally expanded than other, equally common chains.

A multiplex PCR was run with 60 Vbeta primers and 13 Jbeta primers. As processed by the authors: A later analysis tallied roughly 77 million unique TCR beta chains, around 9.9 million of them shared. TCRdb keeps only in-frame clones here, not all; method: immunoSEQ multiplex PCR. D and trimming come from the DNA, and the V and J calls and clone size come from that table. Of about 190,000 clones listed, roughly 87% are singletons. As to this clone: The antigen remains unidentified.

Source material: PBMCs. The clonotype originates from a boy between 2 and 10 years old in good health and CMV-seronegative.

For the CDR3, the DNA is TGTGCCACCAGCAGAGTCGGGGGGGGAGAGACCCAGTACTTC. It is translated as CATSRVGGGETQYF. This chain joins TRBV15 and TRBJ2-5, with 8 nucleotides matching TRBD2. This CDR3 spans 14 amino acids. Germline CDR1 reads LNHNV; CDR2 reads YYDKDF (reference sequence). Trimming took 1 base from V and 4 from J; bases not matched to a gene: 2.